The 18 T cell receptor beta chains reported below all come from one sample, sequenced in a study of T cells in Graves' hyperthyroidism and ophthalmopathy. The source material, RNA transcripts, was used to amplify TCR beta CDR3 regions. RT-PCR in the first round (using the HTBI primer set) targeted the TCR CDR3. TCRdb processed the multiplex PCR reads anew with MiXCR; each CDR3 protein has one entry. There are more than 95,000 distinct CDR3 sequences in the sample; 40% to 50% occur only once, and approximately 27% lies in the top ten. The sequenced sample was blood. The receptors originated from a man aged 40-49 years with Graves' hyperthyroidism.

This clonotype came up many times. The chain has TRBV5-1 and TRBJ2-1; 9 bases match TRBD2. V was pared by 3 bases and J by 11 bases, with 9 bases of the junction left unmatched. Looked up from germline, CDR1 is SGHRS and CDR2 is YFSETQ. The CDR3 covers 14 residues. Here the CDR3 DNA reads TGCGCCAGCAGCTATAGCGGGGGCCGCTCTCAGCAGTTCTTC. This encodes CASSYSGGRSQQFF.

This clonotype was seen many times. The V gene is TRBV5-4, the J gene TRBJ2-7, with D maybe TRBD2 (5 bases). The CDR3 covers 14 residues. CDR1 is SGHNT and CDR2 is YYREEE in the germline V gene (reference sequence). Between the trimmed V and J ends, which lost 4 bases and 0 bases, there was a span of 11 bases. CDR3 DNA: TGTGCCAGCAGCCCGGACTCAAGCTCCTACGAGCAGTACTTC. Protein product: CASSPDSSSYEQYF.

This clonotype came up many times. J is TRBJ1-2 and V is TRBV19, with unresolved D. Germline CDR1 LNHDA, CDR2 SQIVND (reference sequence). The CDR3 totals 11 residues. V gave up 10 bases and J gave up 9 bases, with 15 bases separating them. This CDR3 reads CATSTAGSYTF. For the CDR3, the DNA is TGTGCCACCTCGACGGCGGGAAGCTACACCTTC.

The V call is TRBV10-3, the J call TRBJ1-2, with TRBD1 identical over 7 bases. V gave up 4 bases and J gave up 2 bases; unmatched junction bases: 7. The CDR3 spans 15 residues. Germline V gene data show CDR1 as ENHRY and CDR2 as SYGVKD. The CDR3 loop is CAISALGQFNYGYTF. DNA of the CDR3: TGTGCCATCAGTGCGTTGGGACAGTTCAACTATGGCTACACCTTC.

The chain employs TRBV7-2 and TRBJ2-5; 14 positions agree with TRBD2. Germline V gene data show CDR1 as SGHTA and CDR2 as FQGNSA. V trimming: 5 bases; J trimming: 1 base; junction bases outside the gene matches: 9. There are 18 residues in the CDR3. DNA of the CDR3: TGTGCCAGCAGCCTACCGACTAGCGGGGGGGGACCCCAAGAGACCCAGTACTTC. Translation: CASSLPTSGGGPQETQYF.

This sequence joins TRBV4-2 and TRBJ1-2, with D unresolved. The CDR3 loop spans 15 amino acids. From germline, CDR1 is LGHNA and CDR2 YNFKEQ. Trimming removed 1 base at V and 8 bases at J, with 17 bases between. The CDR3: CASSQGLRRAEGYTF. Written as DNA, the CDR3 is TGTGCCAGCAGCCAAGGTCTCAGGAGAGCTGAGGGCTACACCTTC.

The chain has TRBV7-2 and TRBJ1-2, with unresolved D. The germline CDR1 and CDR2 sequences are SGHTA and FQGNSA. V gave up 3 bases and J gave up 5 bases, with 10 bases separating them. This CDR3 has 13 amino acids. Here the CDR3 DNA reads TGTGCCAGCAGCTTGCTAAGTCGGTATGGCTACACCTTC. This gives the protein CASSLLSRYGYTF.

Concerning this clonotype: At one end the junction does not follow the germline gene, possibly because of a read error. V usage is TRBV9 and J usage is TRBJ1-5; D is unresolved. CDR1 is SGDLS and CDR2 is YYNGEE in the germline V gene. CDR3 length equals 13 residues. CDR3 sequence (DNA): TGTGCCAGCAGCACGGACGGACCGCAGCCTCAGCATTTT. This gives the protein CASSTDGPQPQHF.

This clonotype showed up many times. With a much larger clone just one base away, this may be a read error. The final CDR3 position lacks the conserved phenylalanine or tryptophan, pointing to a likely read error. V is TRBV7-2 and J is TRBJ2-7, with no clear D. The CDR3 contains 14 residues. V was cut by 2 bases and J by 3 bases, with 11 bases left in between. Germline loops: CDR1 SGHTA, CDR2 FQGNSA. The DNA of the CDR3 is TGTGCCAGCAGCTTATTCGTTGAACGCTACGAGCAGTACCTC. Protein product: CASSLFVERYEQYL.

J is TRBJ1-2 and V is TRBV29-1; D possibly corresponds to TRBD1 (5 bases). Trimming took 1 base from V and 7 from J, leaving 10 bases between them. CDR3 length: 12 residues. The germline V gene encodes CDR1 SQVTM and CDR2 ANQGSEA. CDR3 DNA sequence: TGCAGCGTTGAAGCAGGGCCAGTTGGCTACACCTTC. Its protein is CSVEAGPVGYTF.

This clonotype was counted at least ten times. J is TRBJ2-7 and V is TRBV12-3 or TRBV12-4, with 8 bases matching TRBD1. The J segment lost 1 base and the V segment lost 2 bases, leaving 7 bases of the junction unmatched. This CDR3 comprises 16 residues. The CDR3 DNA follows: TGTGCCAGCAGTTTACAGGACAGGGTAGGGTCCTACGAGCAGTACTTC. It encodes CASSLQDRVGSYEQYF.

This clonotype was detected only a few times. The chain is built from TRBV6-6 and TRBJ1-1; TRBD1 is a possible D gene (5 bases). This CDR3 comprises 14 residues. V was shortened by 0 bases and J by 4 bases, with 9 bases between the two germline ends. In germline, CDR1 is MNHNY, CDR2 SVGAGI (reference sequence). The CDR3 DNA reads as TGTGCCAGCAGTTACTCGGGGGGGACCACTGAAGCTTTCTTT. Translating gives CASSYSGGTTEAFF.

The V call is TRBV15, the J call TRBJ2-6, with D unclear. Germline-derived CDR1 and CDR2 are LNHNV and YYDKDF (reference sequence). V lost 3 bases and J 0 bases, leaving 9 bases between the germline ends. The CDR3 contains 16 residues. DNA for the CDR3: TGTGCCACCAGCAGCCGGACGGTCTCTGGGGCCAACGTCCTGACTTTC. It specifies CATSSRTVSGANVLTF.

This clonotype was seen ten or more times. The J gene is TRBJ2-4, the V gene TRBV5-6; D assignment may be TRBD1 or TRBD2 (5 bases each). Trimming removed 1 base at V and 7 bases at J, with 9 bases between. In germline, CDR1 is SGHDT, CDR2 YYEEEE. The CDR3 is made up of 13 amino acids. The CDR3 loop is CASSLSEGNIQYF. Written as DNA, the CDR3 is TGTGCCAGCAGCTTGTCTGAGGGGAACATTCAGTACTTC.

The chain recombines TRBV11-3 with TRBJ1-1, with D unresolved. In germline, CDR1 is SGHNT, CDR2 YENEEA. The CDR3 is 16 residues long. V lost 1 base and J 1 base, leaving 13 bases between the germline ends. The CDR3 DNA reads TGTGCCAGCAGCTTAGGTGTAGAAGAGTCGAACACTGAAGCTTTCTTT. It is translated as CASSLGVEESNTEAFF.

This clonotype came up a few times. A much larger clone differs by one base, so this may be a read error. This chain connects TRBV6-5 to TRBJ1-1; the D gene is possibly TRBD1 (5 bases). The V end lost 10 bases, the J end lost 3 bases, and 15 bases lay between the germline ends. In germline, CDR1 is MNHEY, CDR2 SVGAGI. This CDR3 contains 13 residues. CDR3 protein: CATSTSGDTEAFF. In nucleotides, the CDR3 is TGTGCCACAAGTACGTCGGGGGACACTGAAGCTTTCTTT.

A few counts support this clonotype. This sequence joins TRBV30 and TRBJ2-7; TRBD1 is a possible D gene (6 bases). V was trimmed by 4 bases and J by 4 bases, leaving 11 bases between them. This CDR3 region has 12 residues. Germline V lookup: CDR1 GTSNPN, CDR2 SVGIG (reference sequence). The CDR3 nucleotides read TGTGCCTGGAACGATCAGGGGTACGAGCAGTACTTC. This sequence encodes CAWNDQGYEQYF.

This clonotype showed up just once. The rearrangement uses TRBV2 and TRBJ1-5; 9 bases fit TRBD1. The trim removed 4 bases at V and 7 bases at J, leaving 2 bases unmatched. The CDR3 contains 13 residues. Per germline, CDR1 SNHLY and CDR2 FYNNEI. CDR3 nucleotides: TGTGCCAGCAGTGGGGACAGGGACCAGCCCCAGCATTTT. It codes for CASSGDRDQPQHF.